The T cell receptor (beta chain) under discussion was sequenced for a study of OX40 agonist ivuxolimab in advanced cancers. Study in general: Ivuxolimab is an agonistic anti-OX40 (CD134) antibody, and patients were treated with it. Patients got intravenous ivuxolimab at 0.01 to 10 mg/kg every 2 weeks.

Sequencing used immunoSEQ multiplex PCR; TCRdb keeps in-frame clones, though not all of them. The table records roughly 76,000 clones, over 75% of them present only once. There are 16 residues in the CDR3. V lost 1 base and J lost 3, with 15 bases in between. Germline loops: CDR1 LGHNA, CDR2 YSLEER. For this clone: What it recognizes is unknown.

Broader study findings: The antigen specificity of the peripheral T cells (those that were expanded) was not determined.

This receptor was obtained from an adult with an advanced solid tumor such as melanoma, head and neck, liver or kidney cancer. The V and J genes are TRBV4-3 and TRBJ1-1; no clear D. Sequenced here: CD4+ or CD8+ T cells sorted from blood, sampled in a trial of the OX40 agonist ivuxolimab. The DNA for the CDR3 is TGCGCCAGCAGCCAAGTACCAGTCAGGTGGGACACTGAAGCTTTCTTT. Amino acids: CASSQVPVRWDTEAFF.